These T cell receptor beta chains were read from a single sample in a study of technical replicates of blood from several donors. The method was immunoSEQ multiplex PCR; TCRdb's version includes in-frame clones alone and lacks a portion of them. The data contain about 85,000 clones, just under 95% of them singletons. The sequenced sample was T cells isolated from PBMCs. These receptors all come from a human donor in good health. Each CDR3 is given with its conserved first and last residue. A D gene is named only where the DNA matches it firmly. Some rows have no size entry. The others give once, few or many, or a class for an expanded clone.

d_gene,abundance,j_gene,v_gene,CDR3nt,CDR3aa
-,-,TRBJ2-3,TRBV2,TGTGCCAGCATGTGGACAGCTAGCACAGATACGCAGTATTTT,CASMWTASTDTQYF
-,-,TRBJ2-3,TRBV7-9,TGTGCCAGCAGCTTTGGGCCAGCGGCAGATACGCAGTATTTT,CASSFGPAADTQYF
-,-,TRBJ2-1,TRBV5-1,TGCGCCAGCAACCCGGCGGGGCTAGCTGGCAATGAGCAGTTCTTC,CASNPAGLAGNEQFF
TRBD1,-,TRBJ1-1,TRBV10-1,TGCGCCAGCAGTGAGTCGGGACAGCCCGAAGCTTTCTTT,CASSESGQPEAFF
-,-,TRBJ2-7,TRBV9,TGTGCCAGCAGCCTCCATCTGACGGGAGAGCAGTACTTC,CASSLHLTGEQYF
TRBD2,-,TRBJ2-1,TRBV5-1,TGCGCCAGCTCACGCGGGGGGGGCTCCTACAATGAGCAGTTCTTC,CASSRGGGSYNEQFF
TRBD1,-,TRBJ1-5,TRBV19,TGTGCCAGTAGTTCTGACAGGGTAAGACTGGCCCAGCATTTT,CASSSDRVRLAQHF
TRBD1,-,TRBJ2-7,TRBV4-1,TGCGCCAGCAGCCTCCGGGACAGGAACTCCTACGAGCAGTACTTC,CASSLRDRNSYEQYF
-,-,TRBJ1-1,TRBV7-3,TGTGCCAGCAGCTTATCGTGGAACACTGAAGCTTTCTTT,CASSLSWNTEAFF
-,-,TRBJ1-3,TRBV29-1,TGCAGCGTTGAAGATCGCCGTCGGGGAGCTGGAAACACCATATATTTT,CSVEDRRRGAGNTIYF
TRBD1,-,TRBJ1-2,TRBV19,TGTGCCAGTAGTCCCCGGACAGGGGCTGACTATGGCTACACCTTC,CASSPRTGADYGYTF
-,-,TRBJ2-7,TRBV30,TGTGCCTGGAGTGCCTTCTACGAGCAGTACTTC,CAWSAFYEQYF
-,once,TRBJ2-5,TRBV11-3,TGTGCCAGCAGCTTAACCGGGGGAACGGGAGAGACCCAGTACTTC,CASSLTGGTGETQYF
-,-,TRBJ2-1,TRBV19,TGTGCCAGTAGTATAGATCCGACTACCGCTCGACCCAATGAGCAGTTCTTC,CASSIDPTTARPNEQFF
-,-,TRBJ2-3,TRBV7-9,TGTGCCAGCAGCGATATTAGCGGCAGCACAGATACGCAGTATTTT,CASSDISGSTDTQYF
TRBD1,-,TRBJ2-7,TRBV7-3,TGTGCCAGCAGCCCAGGGACAGGCTTCGAGCAGTACTTC,CASSPGTGFEQYF
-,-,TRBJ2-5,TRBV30,TGTGCCTGGAGTGGGGGGGAAGAGACCCAGTACTTC,CAWSGGEETQYF
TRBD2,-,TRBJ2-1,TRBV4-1,TGCGCCAGCAGCCAAGACCCGGGGGCGGGAGGGCCCTCCTACAATGAGCAGTTCTTC,CASSQDPGAGGPSYNEQFF
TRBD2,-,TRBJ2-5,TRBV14,TGTGCCAGCAGCGCCTGGACTAGCGGGAGAGAGACCCAGTACTTC,CASSAWTSGRETQYF
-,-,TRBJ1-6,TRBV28,TGTGCCAGCAGTTTACGGGGATATAATTCACCCCTCCACTTT,CASSLRGYNSPLHF
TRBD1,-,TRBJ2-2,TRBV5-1,TGCGCCAGCAGCCAGGACAGGGCGGGGACCGGGGAGCTGTTTTTT,CASSQDRAGTGELFF
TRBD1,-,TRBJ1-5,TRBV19,TGTGCCAGTAACCCGACCAGGGGGCAGCCCCAGCATTTT,CASNPTRGQPQHF
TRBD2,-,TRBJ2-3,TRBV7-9,TGTGCCAGCAGCTTTACTAGCGGGGCCGAAACACATACGCAGTATTTT,CASSFTSGAETHTQYF
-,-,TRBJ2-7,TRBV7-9,TGTGCCAGCAGCCCCCGACAGAACTACGAGCAGTACTTC,CASSPRQNYEQYF
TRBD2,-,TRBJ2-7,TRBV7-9,TGTGCCAGCAGCTGGCTAGCGGGACGATCCTACGAGCAGTACTTC,CASSWLAGRSYEQYF
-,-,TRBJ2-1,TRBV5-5,TGTGCCAGCAGCTTTTCGAGAGAGCAGTTCTTC,CASSFSREQFF
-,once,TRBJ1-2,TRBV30,TGTGCCTCGGAGACCTCTCTGGGTGGCTACACCTTC,CASETSLGGYTF
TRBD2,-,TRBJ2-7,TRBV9,TGTGCCAGCAGCGTAGGACTAGCGGCCTCCTACGAGCAGTACTTC,CASSVGLAASYEQYF
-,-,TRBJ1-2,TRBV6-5,TGTGCCAGCAGTTATGATAGGGGAGGTTTGGGCTACACCTTC,CASSYDRGGLGYTF
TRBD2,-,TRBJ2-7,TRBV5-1,TGCGCCAGCTGGACCGGGACTAGCGGCTACGAGCAGTACTTC,CASWTGTSGYEQYF
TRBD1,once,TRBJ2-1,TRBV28,TGTGCCAGCAGTATAGCAGGGGGCGCGCTCTTC,CASSIAGGALF
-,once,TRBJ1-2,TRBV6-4,TGTGCCAGCACCGGCAGTTTTACCGGGAACCCCCTAGATGGCTACACCTTC,CASTGSFTGNPLDGYTF
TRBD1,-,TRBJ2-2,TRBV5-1,TGCGCCAGCAGCGAGGCCGGGACAGGGGGCACCGGGGAGCTGTTTTTT,CASSEAGTGGTGELFF
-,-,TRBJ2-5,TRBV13,TGTGCCAGCAGGAACGACGGGGAGACCCAGTACTTC,CASRNDGETQYF
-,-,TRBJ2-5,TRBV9,TGTGCCAGCAGCGTAGATTGGTACAGGAAAGAGACCCAGTACTTC,CASSVDWYRKETQYF
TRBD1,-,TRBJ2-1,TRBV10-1,TGCGCCAGCAGCCGGGACAGATTCGACAATGAGCAGTTCTTC,CASSRDRFDNEQFF
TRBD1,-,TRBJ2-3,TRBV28,TGTGCCAGCAGTCCCTGGGACAGGGATGCAGTTACGCAGTATTTT,CASSPWDRDAVTQYF
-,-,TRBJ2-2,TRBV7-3,TGTGCCAGCAGCTTCATAGCGGATACCGGGGAGCTGTTTTTT,CASSFIADTGELFF
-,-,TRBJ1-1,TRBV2,TGTGCCAGCAGTGTGGGGGGGATCACTGAAGCTTTCTTT,CASSVGGITEAFF
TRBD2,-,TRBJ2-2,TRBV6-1,TGTGCCAGCAGTGAAGCAATCTATACCGGGACTAGCGGGAGCGGCACCGGGGAGCTGTTTTTT,CASSEAIYTGTSGSGTGELFF
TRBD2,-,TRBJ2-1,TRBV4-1,TGCGCCAGCAGCCAAGAGAAGCTAAGGACTAGCGGGGGAAGCTCCTACAATGAGCAGTTCTTC,CASSQEKLRTSGGSSYNEQFF
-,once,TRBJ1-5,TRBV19,TGTGCCAGTAGAGATCGGGACACAAATCAGCCCCAGCATTTT,CASRDRDTNQPQHF
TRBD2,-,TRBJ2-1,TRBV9,TGTGCCAGCAGCCCCAGCGGGGGGGTCTACAATGAGCAGTTCTTC,CASSPSGGVYNEQFF
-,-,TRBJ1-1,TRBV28,TGTGCCAGCATCCCGATTCGACAGATACCTGCAGGAAGTGAAGCTTTCTTT,CASIPIRQIPAGSEAFF
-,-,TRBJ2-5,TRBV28,TGTGCCAGCAGACGCGGACAGAAAGAGACCCAGTACTTC,CASRRGQKETQYF
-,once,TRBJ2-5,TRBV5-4,TGTGCCAGCAGCTTGGGGAGGGGCTCTGGTGAGACCCAGTACTTC,CASSLGRGSGETQYF
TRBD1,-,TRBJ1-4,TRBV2,TGTGCCAGCAGGCCCTCAAACAGGGGACCCCTCATTGCAACTAATGAAAAACTGTTTTTT,CASRPSNRGPLIATNEKLFF
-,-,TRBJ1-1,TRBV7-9,TGTGCCAGCAGCTCTTACGGAGATGAAGCTTTCTTT,CASSSYGDEAFF
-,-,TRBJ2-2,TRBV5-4,TGTGCCAGCAGCCCCCCATCGGGTGTGAACACCGGGGAGCTGTTTTTT,CASSPPSGVNTGELFF
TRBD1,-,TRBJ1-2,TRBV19,TGTGCCAGTAGTCCCCTCCTACGACAGGGGCGTTATGGCTACACCTTC,CASSPLLRQGRYGYTF
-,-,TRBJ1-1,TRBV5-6,TGTGCCAGCAGCGCCTCGGGGGGCACTGAAGCTTTCTTT,CASSASGGTEAFF
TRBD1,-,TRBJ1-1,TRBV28,TGTGCCAGCAGTCAACCGGGACAGGGAGACACTGAAGCTTTCTTT,CASSQPGQGDTEAFF
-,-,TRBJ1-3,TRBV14,TGTGCCAGCAGCCAAGGCGGGCAGGCTGGAAACACCATATATTTT,CASSQGGQAGNTIYF
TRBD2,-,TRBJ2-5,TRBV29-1,TGCAGCGTTGGCGCCGCGGGAGGAGGTGAGACCCAGTACTTC,CSVGAAGGGETQYF
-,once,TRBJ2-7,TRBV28,TGTGCCAGCAGTTTATTGCAGGGGCGCTCCTACGAGCAGTACTTC,CASSLLQGRSYEQYF